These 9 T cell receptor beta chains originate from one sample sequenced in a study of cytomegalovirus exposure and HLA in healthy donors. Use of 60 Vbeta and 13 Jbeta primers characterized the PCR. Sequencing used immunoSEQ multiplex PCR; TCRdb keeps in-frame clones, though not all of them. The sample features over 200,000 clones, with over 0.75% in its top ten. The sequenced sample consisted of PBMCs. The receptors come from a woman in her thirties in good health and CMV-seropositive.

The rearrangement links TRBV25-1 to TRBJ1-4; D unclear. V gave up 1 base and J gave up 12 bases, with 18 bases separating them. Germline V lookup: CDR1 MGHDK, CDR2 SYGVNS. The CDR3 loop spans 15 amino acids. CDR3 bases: TGTGCCAGCAGTGAATCGGCCCTGGCGGGGAATGAACTGTTTTTT. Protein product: CASSESALAGNELFF.

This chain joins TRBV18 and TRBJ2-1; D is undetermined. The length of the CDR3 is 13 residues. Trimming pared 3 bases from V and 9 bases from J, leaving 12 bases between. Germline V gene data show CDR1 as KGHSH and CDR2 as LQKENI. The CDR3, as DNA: TGTGCCAGCTCACCCCTACAGTTACCTGAGCAGTTCTTC. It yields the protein CASSPLQLPEQFF.

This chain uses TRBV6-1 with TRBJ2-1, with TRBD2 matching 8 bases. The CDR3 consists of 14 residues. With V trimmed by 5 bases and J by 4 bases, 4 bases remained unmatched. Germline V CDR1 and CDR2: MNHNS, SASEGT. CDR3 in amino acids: CASSPTGGYNEQFF. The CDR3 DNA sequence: TGTGCCAGCAGTCCGACGGGGGGGTACAATGAGCAGTTCTTC.

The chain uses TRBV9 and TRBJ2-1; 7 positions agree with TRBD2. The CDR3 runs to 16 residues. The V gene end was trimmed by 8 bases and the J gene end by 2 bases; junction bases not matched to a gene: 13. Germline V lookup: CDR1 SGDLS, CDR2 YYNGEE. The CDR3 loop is CASWAFPSGTYNEQFF. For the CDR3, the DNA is TGTGCCAGTTGGGCCTTCCCTAGCGGCACCTACAATGAGCAGTTCTTC.

The CDR3 DNA follows: TGTGCCACCAGCAGAGATTCGGGGGAAAAACTGTTTTTT. This sequence encodes CATSRDSGEKLFF. This chain uses TRBV15 with TRBJ1-4; D is unresolved. Germline V CDR1 and CDR2: LNHNV, YYDKDF (reference sequence). The CDR3 runs 13 residues. Trimming left V 0 bases short and J 8 bases short, with 7 bases between.

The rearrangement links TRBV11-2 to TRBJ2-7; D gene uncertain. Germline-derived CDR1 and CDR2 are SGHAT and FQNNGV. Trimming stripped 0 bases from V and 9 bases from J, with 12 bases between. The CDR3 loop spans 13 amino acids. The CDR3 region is CASSLESVFRQYF. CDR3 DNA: TGTGCCAGCAGCTTAGAAAGCGTATTTCGGCAGTACTTC.

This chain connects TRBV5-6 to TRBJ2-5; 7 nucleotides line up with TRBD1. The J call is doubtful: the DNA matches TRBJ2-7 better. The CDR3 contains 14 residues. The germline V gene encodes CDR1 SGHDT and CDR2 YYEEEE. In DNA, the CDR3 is TGTGCCAGCAGCTTGAGGGGGCCGACCTACGAGCAGTACTTC. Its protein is CASSLRGPTYEQYF.

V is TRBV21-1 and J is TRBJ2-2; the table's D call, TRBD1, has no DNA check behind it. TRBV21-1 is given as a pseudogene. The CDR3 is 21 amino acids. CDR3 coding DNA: TGTGCCAGCAGCAAATGCCGGGACAGGGCTGGCGATGGCACGAACACCGGGGAGCTGTTTTTT. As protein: CASSKCRDRAGDGTNTGELFF.

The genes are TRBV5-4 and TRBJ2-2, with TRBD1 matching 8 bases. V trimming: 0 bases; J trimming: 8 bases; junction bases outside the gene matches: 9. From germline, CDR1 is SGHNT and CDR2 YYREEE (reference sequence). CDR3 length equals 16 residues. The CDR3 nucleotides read TGTGCCAGCAGCTTGGGTTGGGGCAGGGGGCAGGGGGAGCTGTTTTTT. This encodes CASSLGWGRGQGELFF.